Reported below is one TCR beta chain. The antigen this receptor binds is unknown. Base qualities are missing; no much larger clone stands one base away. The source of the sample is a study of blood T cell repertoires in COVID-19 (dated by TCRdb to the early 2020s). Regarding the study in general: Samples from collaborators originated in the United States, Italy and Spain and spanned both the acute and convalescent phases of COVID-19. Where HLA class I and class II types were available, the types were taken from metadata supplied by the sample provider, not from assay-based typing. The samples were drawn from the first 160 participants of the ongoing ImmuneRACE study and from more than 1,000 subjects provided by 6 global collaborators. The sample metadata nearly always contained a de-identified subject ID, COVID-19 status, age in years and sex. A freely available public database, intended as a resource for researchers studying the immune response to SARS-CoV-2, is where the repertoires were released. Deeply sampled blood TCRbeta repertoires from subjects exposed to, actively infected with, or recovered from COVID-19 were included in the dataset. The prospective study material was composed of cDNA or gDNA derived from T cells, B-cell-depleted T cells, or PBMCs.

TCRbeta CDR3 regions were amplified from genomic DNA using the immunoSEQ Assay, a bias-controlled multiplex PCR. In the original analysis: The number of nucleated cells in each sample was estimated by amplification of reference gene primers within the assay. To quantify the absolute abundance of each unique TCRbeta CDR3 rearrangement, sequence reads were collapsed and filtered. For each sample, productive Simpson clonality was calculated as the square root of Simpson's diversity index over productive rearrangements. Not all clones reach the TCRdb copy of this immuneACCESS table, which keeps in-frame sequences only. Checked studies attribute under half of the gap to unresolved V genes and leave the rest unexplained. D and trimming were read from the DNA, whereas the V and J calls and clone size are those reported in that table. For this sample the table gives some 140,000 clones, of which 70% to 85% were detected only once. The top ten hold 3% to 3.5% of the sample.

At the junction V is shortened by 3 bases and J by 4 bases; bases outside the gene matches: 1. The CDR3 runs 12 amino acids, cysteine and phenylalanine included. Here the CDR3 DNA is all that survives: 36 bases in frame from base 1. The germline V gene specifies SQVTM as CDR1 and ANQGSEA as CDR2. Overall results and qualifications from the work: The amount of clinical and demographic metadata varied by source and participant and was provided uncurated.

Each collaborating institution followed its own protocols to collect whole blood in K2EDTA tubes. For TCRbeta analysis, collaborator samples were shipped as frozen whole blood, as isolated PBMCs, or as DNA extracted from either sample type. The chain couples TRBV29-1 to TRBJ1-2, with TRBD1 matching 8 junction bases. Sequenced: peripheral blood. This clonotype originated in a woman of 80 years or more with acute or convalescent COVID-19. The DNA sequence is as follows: TGCAGCGTTGACAGGGGGCTCTATGGCTACACCTTC. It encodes CSVDRGLYGYTF.